Below, 10 T cell receptor beta chains from the same sample are listed, as sequenced in a study of blood T cell repertoires in COVID-19. Data came from immunoSEQ multiplex PCR; TCRdb stores just in-frame clones and leaves some out. The sample yields about 140,000 clones, 84% seen once. The source material was peripheral blood. These receptors were obtained from a man aged 60 to 69 with active or convalescent COVID-19.

This chain joins TRBV10-3 and TRBJ2-3; TRBD1 matches 11 bases. V lost 6 bases, J lost 5 bases, and 7 bases stayed unmatched. Germline V gives CDR1 ENHRY, CDR2 SYGVKD. This CDR3 spans 15 amino acids. CDR3 nucleotides: TGTGCCATCAGACCGGGACAGGGGGGAGGAGATACGCAGTATTTT. It is translated as CAIRPGQGGGDTQYF.

The chain carries TRBV9 and TRBJ1-1, with D perhaps matching TRBD1 (5 bases). V gave up 0 bases and J gave up 9 bases, with 9 bases separating them. The CDR3 contains 12 residues. Germline V lookup: CDR1 SGDLS, CDR2 YYNGEE. The CDR3: CASSVVDSQAFF. For the CDR3, the DNA is TGTGCCAGCAGCGTAGTTGACAGCCAAGCTTTCTTT.

The genes are TRBV24-1 and TRBJ2-2; D uncertain. The germline gives CDR1 KGHDR, CDR2 SFDVKD. This CDR3 spans 15 amino acids. V was pared by 4 bases and J by 4 bases, with 12 bases between. The chain's CDR3 is CATSDPTNPTGELFF. In DNA, the CDR3 is TGTGCCACCAGTGACCCGACAAATCCCACCGGGGAGCTGTTTTTT.

The rearrangement links TRBV11-3 to TRBJ2-3, with no clear D. CDR3 length: 14 amino acids. Germline values: CDR1 SGHNT, CDR2 YENEEA. The V and J ends lost 1 base and 1 base respectively, with 6 bases between them. The chain's CDR3 is CASSLGQGTDTQYF. The CDR3, as DNA: TGTGCCAGCAGCTTAGGCCAGGGCACAGATACGCAGTATTTT.

The genes are TRBV13 and TRBJ2-7; D is unclear. Germline values: CDR1 PRHDT, CDR2 FYEKMQ (reference sequence). This CDR3 is built from 14 residues. The ends were cut back, 6 bases at V and 5 bases at J, with 17 bases in the middle. CDR3 DNA sequence: TGTGCCAGCAGTATTTCCTTGGCGACAAACGAGCAGTACGTC. Its protein product is CASSISLATNEQYV.

The chain links TRBV4-2 to TRBJ1-5, with 12 bases lining up with TRBD1. V dropped 4 bases and J dropped 6; count of bases not matched to a gene: 7. CDR1 is LGHNA, CDR2 YNFKEQ, per germline. This CDR3 spans 16 amino acids. The CDR3 DNA is TGTGCCAGCAGCCCGGGACAGGGGGCGGGAATTCAGCCCCAGCATTTT. As protein: CASSPGQGAGIQPQHF.

The chain employs TRBV5-1 and TRBJ2-3; D is undetermined. Germline-derived CDR1 and CDR2 are SGHRS and YFSETQ. Trimming cost V 2 bases and J 0 bases, with 7 bases left between them. This CDR3 comprises 14 residues. The CDR3 nucleotides are TGCGCCAGCAGCTTCACAGATAGCACAGATACGCAGTATTTT. It specifies CASSFTDSTDTQYF.

J is TRBJ2-7 and V is TRBV27; TRBD1 agrees at 8 bases. Trimming removed 8 bases from V and 0 bases from J; junction bases left unmatched: 6. The CDR3 is 14 residues long. The V gene's germline CDR1 is MNHEY and CDR2 SMNVEV (reference sequence). CDR3 coding DNA: TGTGCCAGCCCCGGGGACAGGAGCTCCTACGAGCAGTACGTC. It yields the protein CASPGDRSSYEQYV.

The chain employs TRBV7-2 and TRBJ1-4; TRBD1 agrees at 8 bases. Germline V gives CDR1 SGHTA, CDR2 FQGNSA. The CDR3 totals 16 residues. With V trimmed by 1 base and J by 5 bases, 6 bases remained unmatched. The CDR3 reads CASSLDGTGSNEKLFF. The CDR3 region has the DNA TGTGCCAGCAGCTTAGATGGGACAGGTTCGAATGAAAAACTGTTTTTT.

This chain links TRBV18 with TRBJ2-2; TRBD2 agrees at 10 bases. The CDR3 sequence is 16 residues long. Germline values: CDR1 KGHSH, CDR2 LQKENI. V trimming: 4 bases; J trimming: 0 bases; junction bases outside the gene matches: 2. CDR3 region: CASSRTSGSNTGELFF. CDR3 in DNA: TGTGCCAGCTCACGGACTAGCGGATCGAACACCGGGGAGCTGTTTTTT.